This TCR beta chain was documented in a study of T-cell memory formation after mild COVID-19. TCRdb fed the 5' RACE reads into MiXCR, producing one record per CDR3 protein. The data show about 49,000 distinct CDR3 sequences, with roughly a quarter seen just once and about 41% held by the top ten. CDR1 is DFQATT, CDR2 SNEGSKA, per germline (reference sequence). The V end lost 4 bases, the J end lost 3 bases, and 13 bases lay between the germline ends. The CDR3 runs to 13 residues. This clonotype appeared a few times. The rearrangement joins TRBV20-1 to TRBJ2-7, with D perhaps matching TRBD1 or TRBD2 (6 bases each). This TCR derives from a man in his late teens or twenties who had mild COVID-19 (a few samples of this study predate the infection). Cell type and time point are not known. Sequencing was performed on PBMCs or a T cell subset sorted from them (not recorded which). The DNA for the CDR3 is TGCAGTGCTAAGGGGGGACGAAACTACGAGCAGTACTTC. It yields the protein CSAKGGRNYEQYF.